What follows are 26 T cell receptor beta chains derived from one specimen sequenced in a study of T-cell memory formation after mild COVID-19. MiXCR, applied by TCRdb to the 5' RACE reads, yields one record per CDR3 protein. The data show about 340,000 distinct CDR3 sequences, over 10% seen once. Input material: PBMCs or a T cell subset sorted from them (not recorded which). These receptors came from a young man who had mild COVID-19 (a few samples of this study predate the infection). Cell type and time point are not known.

The genes are TRBV5-5 and TRBJ1-2, with a weak D call TRBD1 (6 bases). This CDR3 contains 13 residues. The ends were cut back, 4 bases at V and 4 bases at J, with 11 bases in the middle. Germline V lookup: CDR1 SGHKS, CDR2 YYEKEE (reference sequence). CDR3 nucleotides: TGTGCCAGCAGCAAACAGGGTCCCTATGGCTACACCTTC. This gives the protein CASSKQGPYGYTF.

The CDR3 coding sequence is TGCAGTGCTAGAGATCTGACAGGGATTACTGAGCAGTTCTTC. Translation gives CSARDLTGITEQFF. The chain is built from TRBV20-1 and TRBJ2-1, with 7 bases fitting TRBD1. Germline CDR1 is DFQATT and CDR2 is SNEGSKA (reference sequence). The CDR3 runs to 14 residues. Trimming took 0 bases from V and 9 from J; bases not matched to a gene: 8.

This clonotype was counted between two and nine times. CDR3 sequence reads: CASSAPGGQRSSYNEQFF. In DNA, the CDR3 is TGTGCCAGCAGCGCCCCCGGCGGACAGCGAAGCTCCTACAATGAGCAGTTCTTC. J is TRBJ2-1 and V is TRBV21-1; the DNA was not used to check the table's D call, TRBD1. TRBV21-1 is designated a pseudogene. CDR3 size: 18 residues.

The chain employs TRBV4-1 and TRBJ2-1; TRBD1 might be the D (6 bases). This CDR3 region has 13 residues. The ends were cut back, 1 base at V and 10 bases at J, with 11 bases in the middle. Germline V gene lookup returns CDR1 MGHRA and CDR2 YSYEKL. CDR3 protein: CASSQGTTGEQFF. The CDR3, as DNA: TGCGCCAGCAGCCAAGGGACCACAGGGGAGCAGTTCTTC.

The V gene is TRBV6-2 or TRBV6-3, the J gene TRBJ2-2; the match to TRBD2 covers 10 bases. The V gene's germline CDR1 is MNHEY and CDR2 SVGEGT. The CDR3 has 14 residues. V lost 6 bases to trimming and J lost 5 bases; unmatched junction nucleotides: 3. The CDR3 protein is CASRGLARTGELFF. The DNA of the CDR3 is TGTGCCAGCAGGGGACTAGCGAGGACCGGGGAGCTGTTTTTT.

This sequence joins TRBV12-3 or TRBV12-4 and TRBJ1-2, with D possibly matching TRBD1 (5 bases). This CDR3 comprises 14 residues. The V end was cut by 10 bases, the J end by 2 bases, with 17 bases between. The CDR3 sequence is CATEAEQGNYGYTF. In DNA form, the CDR3 reads TGTGCCACCGAGGCCGAGCAGGGCAACTATGGCTACACCTTC.

The rearrangement uses TRBV20-1 and TRBJ1-2; D ambiguous. Germline V gene sequence: CDR1 DFQATT, CDR2 SNEGSKA (reference sequence). V was shortened by 1 base and J by 0 bases, with 9 bases between the two germline ends. This CDR3 contains 14 residues. CDR3 in DNA: TGCAGTGCTAGAGTGGGGTGGACTAACTATGGCTACACCTTC. Its translation: CSARVGWTNYGYTF.

This clonotype has just a few counts. The chain has TRBV6-1 and TRBJ1-4; the match to TRBD1 covers 7 bases. The junction had 12 bases not matched to a gene; V was cut back by 6 bases and J by 8 bases. This CDR3 spans 15 amino acids. Per the germline V gene, CDR1 is MNHNS and CDR2 is SASEGT. The CDR3 coding sequence is TGTGCCAGCAGGGGTTCACAGGGGTTTAAGGAAAAACTGTTTTTT. It translates to CASRGSQGFKEKLFF.

This clonotype was recorded a few times. CDR3 protein: CASSQIVAGGEDTQYF. CDR3 coding DNA: TGTGCCAGCAGCCAAATTGTGGCAGGGGGCGAAGATACGCAGTATTTT. The chain recombines TRBV4-2 with TRBJ2-3, with 8 bases matching TRBD1. Losses at the gene ends were 2 bases for V and 5 bases for J; bases not matched to a gene: 9. Per the germline V gene, CDR1 is LGHNA and CDR2 is YNFKEQ. This CDR3 has 16 residues.

This clonotype came up a few times. CDR3 loop: CASSSQWTDTQYF. In DNA form, the CDR3 reads TGCGCCAGCAGCTCCCAATGGACAGATACGCAGTATTTT. The chain is built from TRBV5-1 and TRBJ2-3; D unclear. Germline values: CDR1 SGHRS, CDR2 YFSETQ. The CDR3 loop spans 13 amino acids. V gave up 3 bases and J gave up 3 bases, with 8 bases separating them.

This clonotype has only a few counts. The V call is TRBV28, the J call TRBJ2-2; D remains ambiguous. Trimming removed 6 bases at V and 3 bases at J, with 8 bases between. CDR1 is MDHEN and CDR2 is SYDVKM in the germline V gene. This CDR3 comprises 13 residues. CDR3 nucleotide sequence: TGTGCCAGCAGCCCCCCGGACACCGGGGAGCTGTTTTTT. As protein: CASSPPDTGELFF.

This clonotype was detected a few times. One end of the junction is discordant with germline, which a read error may explain. This chain links TRBV7-9 with TRBJ1-4; D is uncertain. The CDR3 loop spans 14 amino acids. Germline V gives CDR1 SEHNR, CDR2 FQNEAQ (reference sequence). The CDR3 nucleotides are TGTTCCAGCAGCTCTTCCCGGTTTAAGGAAAAACTGTTTTTT. It is translated as CSSSSSRFKEKLFF. The variable domain in full, completed from reference TRBV7-9 and TRBJ1-4, reads DTGVSQNPRHKITKRGQNVTFRCDPISEHNRLYWYRQTLGQGPEFLTYFQNEAQLEKSRLLSDRFSAERPKGSFSTLEIQRTEQGDSAMYLCSSSSSRFKEKLFFGSGTQLSVL.

This clonotype has only a few counts. This rearrangement joins TRBV25-1 to TRBJ2-7, with D perhaps TRBD1 (6 bases). The CDR3 is 13 residues long. The germline V gene encodes CDR1 MGHDK and CDR2 SYGVNS. The V end was cut by 4 bases, the J end by 5 bases, with 12 bases between. Here the CDR3 DNA reads TGTGCCAGCAGTGCCGGACAGTGGGACGAGCAGTACTTC. It encodes CASSAGQWDEQYF.

This clonotype showed up just a few times. This sequence joins TRBV7-9 and TRBJ2-1; the match to TRBD1 covers 9 bases. V dropped 5 bases and J dropped 7; count of bases not matched to a gene: 9. CDR1 is SEHNR and CDR2 is FQNEAQ in the germline V gene (reference sequence). CDR3 length equals 15 residues. CDR3 sequence: CASSPVTGGWNEQFF. The CDR3 coding sequence is TGTGCCAGCAGCCCGGTGACAGGGGGGTGGAATGAGCAGTTCTTC.

This clonotype was found a few times. The chain recombines TRBV20-1 with TRBJ2-3; D may correspond to TRBD1 or TRBD2 (6 bases each). Between the trimmed V and J ends, which lost 2 bases and 2 bases, there was a span of 11 bases. Germline V gives CDR1 DFQATT, CDR2 SNEGSKA (reference sequence). CDR3 length: 14 amino acids. CDR3 sequence (DNA): TGCAGTGCTAGATCCGGGGGCCTCACAGATACGCAGTATTTT. It specifies CSARSGGLTDTQYF.

This clonotype was observed at least ten times. V is TRBV29-1 and J is TRBJ2-5; 9 positions agree with TRBD2. The J segment lost 1 base and the V segment lost 4 bases, leaving 7 bases of the junction unmatched. CDR3 length: 15 amino acids. Germline V lookup: CDR1 SQVTM, CDR2 ANQGSEA. The CDR3 bases are TGCAGCGTTGGTCTCGCGGGGGGGCTCCAAGAGACCCAGTACTTC. Encoded protein: CSVGLAGGLQETQYF.

The chain joins TRBV7-2 to TRBJ2-3; 14 bases are shared with TRBD2. CDR3 length: 18 residues. V shed 3 bases and J 8 bases; nucleotides not matched to a gene: 13. Germline values: CDR1 SGHTA, CDR2 FQGNSA. Written as DNA, the CDR3 is TGTGCCAGCAGCTTGAGGTCTCAGACTAGCGGGGGGGCGCGTACGCAGTATTTT. This codes for CASSLRSQTSGGARTQYF.

The rearrangement joins TRBV29-1 to TRBJ2-5; the match to TRBD2 covers 9 bases. The V gene end was trimmed by 0 bases and the J gene end by 5 bases; junction bases not matched to a gene: 13. Germline lookup yields CDR1 SQVTM and CDR2 ANQGSEA. CDR3 length: 17 amino acids. CDR3 sequence: CSVEDRRTGLAGETQYF. The CDR3 DNA reads TGCAGCGTTGAAGATCGCCGAACGGGACTAGCCGGGGAGACCCAGTACTTC.

This clonotype was counted a few times. The chain employs TRBV7-8 and TRBJ2-5; either TRBD1 or TRBD2 may supply D (5 bases each). The CDR3 consists of 15 residues. Germline V gene data show CDR1 as SGHVS and CDR2 as FQNEAQ. The V end lost 6 bases, the J end lost 5 bases, and 19 bases lay between the germline ends. For the CDR3, the DNA is TGTGCCAGCAGGCATGGGGGTAGTCTGGAGGAGACCCAGTACTTC. Translation gives CASRHGGSLEETQYF. Full variable domain (missing parts from reference TRBV7-8 and TRBJ2-5): GAGVSQSPRYKVAKRGQDVALRCDPISGHVSLFWYQQALGQGPEFLTYFQNEAQLDKSGLPSDRFFAERPEGSVSTLKIQRTQQEDSAVYLCASRHGGSLEETQYFGPGTRLLVL.

The J gene is TRBJ2-7, the V gene TRBV6-4, with 9 bases that match TRBD1. Trimming took 8 bases from V and 4 from J; bases not matched to a gene: 6. Germline V lookup: CDR1 MRHNA, CDR2 SNTAGT. This CDR3 is 13 amino acids long. CDR3 nucleotides: TGTGCCAGCCCCGACAGGGGGATATACGAGCAGTACGTC. It translates to CASPDRGIYEQYV.

CDR3 amino acids: CAIFDGLNTDTQYF. The CDR3 nucleotides are TGTGCCATCTTTGACGGTCTAAACACAGATACGCAGTATTTT. The V call is TRBV10-3, the J call TRBJ2-3, with D uncertain. V was pared by 8 bases and J by 2 bases, with 14 bases between. Germline-derived CDR1 and CDR2 are ENHRY and SYGVKD. The CDR3 is 14 amino acids.

This clonotype has more than one count but fewer than ten. The V gene is TRBV7-2, the J gene TRBJ2-2, with 15 bases that match TRBD2. V lost 6 bases to trimming and J lost 6 bases; unmatched junction nucleotides: 11. Germline V gives CDR1 SGHTA, CDR2 FQGNSA. CDR3 length equals 18 residues. CDR3 loop: CASSPPGLAGGQSGELFF. CDR3 DNA: TGTGCCAGCAGTCCACCGGGACTAGCGGGGGGTCAATCCGGGGAGCTGTTTTTT. Full variable domain (outside the CDR3, taken from reference TRBV7-2 and TRBJ2-2): GAGVSQSPSNKVTEKGKDVELRCDPISGHTALYWYRQSLGQGLEFLIYFQGNSAPDKSGLPSDRFSAERTGGSVSTLTIQRTQQEDSAVYLCASSPPGLAGGQSGELFFGEGSRLTVL.

The rearrangement links TRBV4-3 to TRBJ1-2; a weak D match, TRBD1 (5 bases). The germline V gene has CDR1 LGHNA and CDR2 YSLEER. CDR3 length: 13 residues. The germline V and J ends were trimmed by 0 bases and 8 bases, with 10 bases remaining between them. CDR3 nucleotide sequence: TGCGCCAGCAGCCAAGATTCGGCAGGGGGCTACACCTTC. Translated: CASSQDSAGGYTF.

This clonotype was counted between two and nine times. J is TRBJ1-1 and V is TRBV5-1; no clear D gene. Germline lookup yields CDR1 SGHRS and CDR2 YFSETQ. The ends were cut back, 2 bases at V and 4 bases at J, with 9 bases in the middle. This CDR3 is built from 13 residues. The CDR3 region is CASSLRSGTEAFF. CDR3 DNA sequence: TGCGCCAGCAGCTTACGGTCGGGCACTGAAGCTTTCTTT.

The chain employs TRBV5-1 and TRBJ1-2; D not certain. CDR3 length: 14 amino acids. CDR1 and CDR2 (germline): SGHRS, YFSETQ. V was pared by 4 bases and J by 5 bases, with 15 bases between. The CDR3 sequence: CASSPAVGLYGYTF. In DNA form, the CDR3 reads TGCGCCAGCAGCCCTGCCGTAGGACTTTATGGCTACACCTTC.

V gene TRBV20-1 combines with J gene TRBJ2-5, with 9 bases identical to TRBD2. After removal of 6 bases from V and 0 bases from J, the junction contained 11 bases not matched to a gene. The CDR3 has 16 amino acids. Germline V gives CDR1 DFQATT, CDR2 SNEGSKA (reference sequence). As DNA, the CDR3 is TGCAGTGCGATGGGGGGAATAGCGGGGGACCAAGAGACCCAGTACTTC. Its translation: CSAMGGIAGDQETQYF.